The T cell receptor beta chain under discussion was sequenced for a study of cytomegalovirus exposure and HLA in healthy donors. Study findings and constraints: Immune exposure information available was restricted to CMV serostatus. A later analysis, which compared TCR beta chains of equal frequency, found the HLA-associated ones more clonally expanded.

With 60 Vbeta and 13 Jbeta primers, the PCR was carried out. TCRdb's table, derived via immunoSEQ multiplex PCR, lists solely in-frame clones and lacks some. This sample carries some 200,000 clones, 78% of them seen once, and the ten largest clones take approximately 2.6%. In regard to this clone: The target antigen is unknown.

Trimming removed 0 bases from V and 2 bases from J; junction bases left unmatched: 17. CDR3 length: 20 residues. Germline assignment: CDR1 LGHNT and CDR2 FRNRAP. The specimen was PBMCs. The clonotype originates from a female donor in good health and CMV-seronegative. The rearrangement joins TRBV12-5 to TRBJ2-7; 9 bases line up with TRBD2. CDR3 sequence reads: CASGLVNWAGGSDRAYEQYF. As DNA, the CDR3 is TGTGCTAGTGGTTTGGTTAATTGGGCGGGGGGGTCCGATAGGGCCTACGAGCAGTACTTC.